This T cell receptor (beta chain) was profiled in a study of blood T cell repertoires in COVID-19. Study overall: Samples of COVID-19 (acute and convalescent) were obtained from the United States, Italy and Spain. Nucleic acid was either cDNA or gDNA, and it came from T cells, B-cell-depleted T cells, or PBMCs.

Per the original methods: By means of reference gene primer amplification, nucleated cell counts were estimated. Sequenced by immunoSEQ multiplex PCR; TCRdb stores in-frame clones only, minus some. V, J and clone size reflect that table, while D and trimming were determined from the DNA. The sample shows about 230,000 clones, more than 75% of them seen only once. In Seattle, patients joined the study during active infection and were tracked longitudinally. Germline CDR1 and CDR2: LNHNV and YYDKDF (reference sequence). The CDR3 contains 15 residues. Trimming removed 3 bases at V and 4 bases at J, with 15 bases between.

Sequences were obtained from peripheral blood. This sequence was found in a man aged 50 to 60 with COVID-19, enrolled during active disease. This rearrangement joins TRBV15 to TRBJ1-1; a weak D match, TRBD1 (5 bases). CDR3 nucleotides: TGTGCCACCAGCAGCCAAGGCCGCGGGGGCACTGAAGCTTTCTTT. It specifies CATSSQGRGGTEAFF.